The sequence of this TCR beta chain was determined in a study of TIL therapy for anti-PD-1-resistant metastatic lung cancer. Turning to the study itself: Median tumor PD-L1 proportion score was roughly 5.8%. Median tumor mutation burden was roughly 1.5 mutations per megabase. Most patients had lung adenocarcinoma.

This was the immunoSEQ v3 assay. Using immunoSEQ multiplex PCR, the repertoire was profiled, and TCRdb retains in-frame clones only, with some absent. The table shows around 59,000 clones, with 69% occurring only once. This CDR3 has 14 amino acids. V was trimmed by 3 bases and J by 10 bases, leaving 16 bases between them. Germline loops: CDR1 KGHSH, CDR2 LQKENI. The time point denotes: pre-treatment sample, taken before nivolumab and TIL therapy. Adults with stage 4 NSCLC were enrolled in a phase I trial. Sequenced here: blood, sampled at baseline. This TCR derives from a person between 25 and 79 years old with non-small cell lung cancer. V and J are TRBV18 and TRBJ1-5; D ambiguous. The CDR3 protein is CASSPKNLYSPQHF. The CDR3, as DNA: TGTGCCAGCTCACCCAAGAACTTATACTCCCCCCAGCATTTT. The whole variable domain, remainder taken from reference TRBV18 and TRBJ1-5, is NAGVMQNPRHLVRRRGQEARLRCSPMKGHSHVYWYRQLPEEGLKFMVYLQKENIIDESGMPKERFSAEFPKEGPSILRIQQVVRGDSAAYFCASSPKNLYSPQHFGDGTRLSIL.